The clone carrying this TCR beta chain came up a few times. The assay was immunoSEQ multiplex PCR, and TCRdb's table has in-frame clones only and misses some. The table lists 350,000 to 450,000 clones, around 90% of them singletons. This sample is part of a study of control samples from healthy donors and cancer patients. Germline-derived CDR1 and CDR2 are SNHLY and FYNNEI. Trimming pared 5 bases from V and 6 bases from J, leaving 16 bases between. CDR3 length equals 14 residues. Sequenced: PBMCs. The TCR comes from a man aged 35-49 years with head and neck cancer. The chain has TRBV2 and TRBJ1-1, with D hard to call. DNA of the CDR3: TGTGCCAGCAGTTCGGGTCGACGAGGGCCTGAAGCTTTCTTT. Protein sequence: CASSSGRRGPEAFF.